The 23 T cell receptor beta chains below were found in one sample sequenced in a study. TCRdb analysed the 5' RACE reads with MiXCR anew, one entry per CDR3 protein. Among about 64,000 distinct CDR3 sequences listed, around a fifth were seen once. Sequencing was performed on memory CD4+ T cells sorted from a lymph node. Sample subset: memory CD4+ T cells, CD4+CD45RO+CD25-. The receptor source for this set is a female donor with breast cancer.

The CDR3 spells CSARDGEREADTQYF. CDR3 sequence (DNA): TGCAGTGCTAGAGATGGAGAGCGGGAGGCAGATACGCAGTATTTT. The chain employs TRBV20-1 and TRBJ2-3; 9 bases agree with TRBD2. The CDR3 is 15 amino acids. V was pared by 0 bases and J by 4 bases, with 5 bases of the junction left unmatched. Germline CDR1 and CDR2: DFQATT and SNEGSKA (reference sequence).

V is TRBV5-1 and J is TRBJ1-6; D unresolved. The CDR3 is made up of 14 amino acids. Looked up from germline, CDR1 is SGHRS and CDR2 is YFSETQ. V lost 0 bases and J 6 bases, leaving 7 bases between the germline ends. The DNA of the CDR3 is TGCGCCAGCAGCTTGGAACAGAGTAATTCACCCCTCCACTTT. It translates to CASSLEQSNSPLHF.

On this clonotype itself: This may stem from a read error, because a much larger clone lies one nucleotide away. No conserved phenylalanine or tryptophan is present at the end of the CDR3, so a read error is the likely explanation. This chain joins TRBV29-1 and TRBJ1-6, with D possibly TRBD1 on 5 matching bases. The length of the CDR3 is 13 residues. Germline V gives CDR1 SQVTM, CDR2 ANQGSEA. V lost 5 bases to trimming and J lost 10 bases, with 15 bases between them. The CDR3 DNA sequence: TGCAGCGTTTCGGTCCAGGGCTTATCACCCCTCCACTCT. Translated, it gives CSVSVQGLSPLHS.

CDR3 bases: TGTGCCAGCAGCGTATCGTCGAATGTAGGAACCGGGGAGCTGTTTTTT. This codes for CASSVSSNVGTGELFF. The genes are TRBV9 and TRBJ2-2; D is unresolved. The V end lost 1 base, the J end lost 5 bases, and 15 bases lay between the germline ends. The CDR3 runs 16 residues. Germline loops: CDR1 SGDLS, CDR2 YYNGEE.

The table lists this clonotype with many counts. V gene TRBV29-1 combines with J gene TRBJ1-1, with 7 bases aligning to TRBD1. V was clipped by 3 bases and J by 5 bases; unmatched bases: 9. Germline CDR1 is SQVTM and CDR2 is ANQGSEA. CDR3 length: 14 residues. The CDR3 DNA reads TGCAGCGTTGAGAGACAGGGACGAACAACTGAAGCTTTCTTT. Protein: CSVERQGRTTEAFF.

V and J are TRBV7-9 and TRBJ1-5; the match to TRBD1 covers 7 bases. The CDR3 has 15 amino acids. In germline, CDR1 is SEHNR, CDR2 FQNEAQ (reference sequence). Trimming took 5 bases from V and 1 from J; bases not matched to a gene: 5. The CDR3 protein is CASSPEGGSNQPQHF. The CDR3 bases are TGTGCCAGCAGCCCTGAAGGGGGCAGCAATCAGCCCCAGCATTTT.

The chain joins TRBV10-3 to TRBJ1-4, with TRBD1 as a possible D gene (6 bases). Germline CDR1 reads ENHRY; CDR2 reads SYGVKD. Trimming pared 10 bases from V and 3 bases from J, leaving 12 bases between. This CDR3 spans 13 amino acids. The CDR3 DNA is TGTGCCACCGGGGGCAGCCCTAATGAAAAACTGTTTTTT. Amino acid sequence: CATGGSPNEKLFF.

The chain uses TRBV6-1 and TRBJ1-6, with D unresolved. V was pared by 6 bases and J by 7 bases, with 4 bases between. The CDR3 sequence is 11 residues long. Germline-derived CDR1 and CDR2 are MNHNS and SASEGT. CDR3 sequence (DNA): TGTGCCAGCAGGACCAATTCACCCCTCCACTTT. The encoded protein is CASRTNSPLHF.

In this sample, this clonotype turned up many times. The V call is TRBV6-5, the J call TRBJ1-6; D gene ambiguous. From germline, CDR1 is MNHEY and CDR2 SVGAGI. The CDR3 sequence is 14 residues long. Trimming left V 6 bases short and J 8 bases short, with 14 bases between. The CDR3 DNA is TGTGCCAGCAGCTACAGTAAAACGGATTCACCCCTCCACTTT. This codes for CASSYSKTDSPLHF.

A single count supports this clonotype. The chain is built from TRBV7-9 and TRBJ1-2; 7 positions match TRBD1. Looked up from germline, CDR1 is SEHNR and CDR2 is FQNEAQ (reference sequence). The CDR3 extends over 15 amino acids. With V trimmed by 5 bases and J by 8 bases, 14 bases remained unmatched. CDR3 in amino acids: CASSKGAGSSSGYTF. For the CDR3, the DNA is TGTGCCAGCAGCAAGGGGGCAGGGTCGTCTAGCGGCTACACCTTC.

The chain has TRBV6-1 and TRBJ1-5; TRBD1 is a possible D gene (5 bases). The CDR3 is made up of 13 amino acids. The germline V gene has CDR1 MNHNS and CDR2 SASEGT. V was pared by 7 bases and J by 5 bases, with 12 bases between. The CDR3 bases are TGTGCCAGCACCCCAGGGAGGGATCAGCCCCAGCATTTT. This codes for CASTPGRDQPQHF.

This clonotype has just a few counts. This chain links TRBV25-1 with TRBJ2-7, with no clear D. Trimming took 0 bases from V and 2 from J, leaving 14 bases between them. This CDR3 is built from 16 residues. Per germline, CDR1 MGHDK and CDR2 SYGVNS. The CDR3 DNA is TGTGCCAGCAGTGAATATGGCACAGCGAGCCCCTACGAGCAGTACTTC. This sequence encodes CASSEYGTASPYEQYF.

This clonotype has at least ten counts. The V call is TRBV5-1, the J call TRBJ2-1; D unresolved. Germline V gene data show CDR1 as SGHRS and CDR2 as YFSETQ. Deletions cut 4 bases from V and 0 bases from J, with 11 bases between. The CDR3 loop spans 15 amino acids. CDR3 in DNA: TGCGCCAGCAGCGCAGACCATAGCTCCTACAATGAGCAGTTCTTC. Its protein product is CASSADHSSYNEQFF.

The rearrangement uses TRBV6-2 or TRBV6-3 and TRBJ2-5; 10 bases align to TRBD1. V shed 5 bases, J shed 4 bases, and the junction held 10 bases outside the gene matches. The CDR3 covers 16 residues. From germline, CDR1 is MNHEY and CDR2 SVGEGT. CDR3 sequence reads: CASSLTRQGAGETQYF. CDR3 nucleotide sequence: TGTGCCAGCAGTCTGACCCGACAGGGGGCGGGAGAGACCCAGTACTTC.

This clonotype was recorded at least ten times. The J gene is TRBJ1-4, the V gene TRBV7-9; TRBD1 agrees at 7 bases. This CDR3 has 17 amino acids. The V segment lost 0 bases and the J segment 10 bases; nucleotides outside the gene matches: 14. Per the germline V gene, CDR1 is SEHNR and CDR2 is FQNEAQ (reference sequence). As DNA, the CDR3 is TGTGCCAGCAGCTTAGCAGGGGGCGCAGGAGGGTCCAGAAAACTGTTTTTT. Protein sequence: CASSLAGGAGGSRKLFF.

The chain uses TRBV2 and TRBJ2-5; D is unclear. Trimming removed 4 bases from V and 2 bases from J, with 8 bases in between. Germline CDR1 is SNHLY and CDR2 is FYNNEI. This CDR3 is built from 13 residues. CDR3 sequence reads: CASSGRRQETQYF. The CDR3 nucleotides read TGTGCCAGCAGTGGTCGGCGGCAAGAGACCCAGTACTTC.

This clonotype occurred a few times. This chain joins TRBV28 and TRBJ1-2; D is uncertain. The CDR3 has 15 amino acids. V was trimmed by 4 bases and J by 2 bases, leaving 14 bases between them. The germline gives CDR1 MDHEN, CDR2 SYDVKM. The CDR3 spells CASSSAPGSNYGYTF. The CDR3 DNA follows: TGTGCCAGCAGTTCCGCCCCGGGCAGCAACTATGGCTACACCTTC.

The rearrangement uses TRBV7-2 and TRBJ2-3; D uncertain. The CDR3 totals 11 residues. Trimming took 5 bases from V and 4 from J, leaving 4 bases between them. The germline V gene has CDR1 SGHTA and CDR2 FQGNSA. The CDR3 DNA follows: TGTGCCAGCAGCGCCTCAGATACGCAGTATTTT. Amino acid sequence: CASSASDTQYF.

This clonotype was counted at least ten times. The CDR3 protein is CASTRGGNQPQHF. The CDR3 DNA sequence: TGTGCCAGCACGAGGGGTGGCAATCAGCCCCAGCATTTT. The chain joins TRBV7-8 to TRBJ1-5; D may be TRBD1 (5 bases). V lost 7 bases and J 2 bases, leaving 9 bases between the germline ends. This CDR3 has 13 amino acids. CDR1 and CDR2 from the germline V gene are SGHVS and FQNEAQ.

The rearrangement joins TRBV4-2 to TRBJ2-1, with TRBD2 identical over 8 bases. Losses at the gene ends were 0 bases for V and 4 bases for J; bases not matched to a gene: 5. The CDR3 is 16 amino acids. The V gene's germline CDR1 is LGHNA and CDR2 YNFKEQ. In nucleotides, the CDR3 is TGTGCCAGCAGCCAAGATAGCAGCGGGAGATACAATGAGCAGTTCTTC. Translating it yields CASSQDSSGRYNEQFF.

A note on this clonotype: A read error may produce the germline difference seen at one junction end. V is TRBV20-1 and J is TRBJ1-1; a weak D match, TRBD1 (6 bases). CDR3 size: 13 residues. Germline CDR1 and CDR2: DFQATT and SNEGSKA (reference sequence). CDR3 nucleotides: TGCAGTACTAGGGGGATAACTGGCACTGAAGCTTTCTTT. Protein sequence: CSTRGITGTEAFF.

The chain has TRBV7-9 and TRBJ1-2, with a weak D call TRBD1 (5 bases). Trimming took off 0 bases at V and 3 bases at J, with 17 bases between the two ends. Looked up from germline, CDR1 is SEHNR and CDR2 is FQNEAQ (reference sequence). CDR3 size: 17 residues. This CDR3 is CASSLALLGVVDYGYTF. The CDR3 nucleotides read TGTGCCAGCAGCTTAGCGCTTTTGGGGGTCGTTGACTATGGCTACACCTTC.

The rearrangement uses TRBV7-9 and TRBJ1-4; 7 nucleotides agree with TRBD1. CDR1 is SEHNR, CDR2 FQNEAQ, per germline (reference sequence). V was clipped by 3 bases and J by 7 bases; unmatched bases: 5. The CDR3 has 14 residues. The CDR3 region has the DNA TGTGCCAGCAGCTTTGCGGGACAGACTGAAAAACTGTTTTTT. Amino acid sequence: CASSFAGQTEKLFF.